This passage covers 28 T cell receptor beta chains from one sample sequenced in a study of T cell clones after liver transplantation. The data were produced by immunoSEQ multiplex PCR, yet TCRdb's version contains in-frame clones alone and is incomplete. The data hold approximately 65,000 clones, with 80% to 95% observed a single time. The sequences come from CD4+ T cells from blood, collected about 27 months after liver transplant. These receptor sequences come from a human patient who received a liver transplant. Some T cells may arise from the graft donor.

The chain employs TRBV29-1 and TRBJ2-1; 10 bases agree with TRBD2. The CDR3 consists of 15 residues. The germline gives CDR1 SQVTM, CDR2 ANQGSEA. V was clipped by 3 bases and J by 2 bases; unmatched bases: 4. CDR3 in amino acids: CSVDIAGGTYNEQFF. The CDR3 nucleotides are TGCAGCGTTGACATAGCGGGAGGAACCTACAATGAGCAGTTCTTC.

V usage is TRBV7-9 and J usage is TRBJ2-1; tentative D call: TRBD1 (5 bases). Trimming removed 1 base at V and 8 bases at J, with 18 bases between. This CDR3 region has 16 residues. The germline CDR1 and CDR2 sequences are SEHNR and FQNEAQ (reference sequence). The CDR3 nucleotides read TGTGCCAGCAGCTTAGGGGAACTCAACAGGTTAGATGAGCAGTTCTTC. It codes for CASSLGELNRLDEQFF.

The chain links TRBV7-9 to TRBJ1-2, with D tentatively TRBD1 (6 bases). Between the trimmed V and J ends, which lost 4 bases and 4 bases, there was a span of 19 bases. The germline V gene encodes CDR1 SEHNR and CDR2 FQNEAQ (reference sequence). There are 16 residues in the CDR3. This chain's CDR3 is CASSSDRSTGTYGYTF. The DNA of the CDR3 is TGTGCCAGCAGCTCCGACCGTTCGACAGGTACCTATGGCTACACCTTC. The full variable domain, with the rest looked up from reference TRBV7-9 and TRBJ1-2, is DTGVSQNPRHKITKRGQNVTFRCDPISEHNRLYWYRQTLGQGPEFLTYFQNEAQLEKSRLLSDRFSAERPKGSFSTLEIQRTEQGDSAMYLCASSSDRSTGTYGYTFGSGTRLTVV.

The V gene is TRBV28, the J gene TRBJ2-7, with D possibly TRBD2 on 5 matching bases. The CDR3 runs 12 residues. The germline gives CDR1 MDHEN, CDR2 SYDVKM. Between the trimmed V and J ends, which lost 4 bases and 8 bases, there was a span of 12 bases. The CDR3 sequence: CASSSRVFQQYF. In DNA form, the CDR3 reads TGTGCCAGCAGTTCGAGGGTGTTTCAGCAGTACTTC.

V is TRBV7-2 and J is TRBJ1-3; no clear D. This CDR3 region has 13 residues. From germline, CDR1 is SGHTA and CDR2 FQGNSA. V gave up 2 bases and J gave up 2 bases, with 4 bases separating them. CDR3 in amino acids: CASSLNPGNTIYF. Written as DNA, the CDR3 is TGTGCCAGCAGCTTAAACCCTGGAAACACCATATATTTT.

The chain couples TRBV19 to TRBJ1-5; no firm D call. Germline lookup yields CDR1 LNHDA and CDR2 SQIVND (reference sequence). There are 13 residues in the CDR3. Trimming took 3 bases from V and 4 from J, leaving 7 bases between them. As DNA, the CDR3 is TGTGCCAGTAGTATTCGAGAAAATCAGCCCCAGCATTTT. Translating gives CASSIRENQPQHF.

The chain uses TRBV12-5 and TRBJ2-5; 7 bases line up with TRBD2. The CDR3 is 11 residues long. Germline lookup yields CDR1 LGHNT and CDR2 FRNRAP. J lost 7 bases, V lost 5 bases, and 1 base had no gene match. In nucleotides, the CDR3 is TGTGCTAGTGGTACGGGAGGGACCCAGTACTTC. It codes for CASGTGGTQYF.

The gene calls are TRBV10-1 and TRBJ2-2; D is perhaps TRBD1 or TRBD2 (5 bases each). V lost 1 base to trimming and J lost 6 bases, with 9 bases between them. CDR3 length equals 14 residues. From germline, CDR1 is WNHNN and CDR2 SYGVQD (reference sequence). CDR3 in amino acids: CASSELLGAGELFF. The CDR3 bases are TGCGCCAGCAGTGAGTTGTTGGGGGCCGGGGAGCTGTTTTTT.

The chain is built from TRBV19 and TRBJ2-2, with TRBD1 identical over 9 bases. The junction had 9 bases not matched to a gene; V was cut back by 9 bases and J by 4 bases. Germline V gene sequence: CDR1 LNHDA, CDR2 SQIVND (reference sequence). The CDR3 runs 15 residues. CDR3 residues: CASARGQGFTGELFF. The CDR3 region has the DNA TGTGCCAGCGCCAGGGGACAGGGTTTCACCGGGGAGCTGTTTTTT.

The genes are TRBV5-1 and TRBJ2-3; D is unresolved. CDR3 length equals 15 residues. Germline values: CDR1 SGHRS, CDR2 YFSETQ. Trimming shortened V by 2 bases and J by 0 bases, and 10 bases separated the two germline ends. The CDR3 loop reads CASSFRSDSTDTQYF. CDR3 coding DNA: TGCGCCAGCAGCTTTAGGTCAGACAGCACAGATACGCAGTATTTT. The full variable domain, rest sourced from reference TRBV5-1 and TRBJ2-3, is KAGVTQTPRYLIKTRGQQVTLSCSPISGHRSVSWYQQTPGQGLQFLFEYFSETQRNKGNFPGRFSGRQFSNSRSEMNVSTLELGDSALYLCASSFRSDSTDTQYFGPGTRLTVL.

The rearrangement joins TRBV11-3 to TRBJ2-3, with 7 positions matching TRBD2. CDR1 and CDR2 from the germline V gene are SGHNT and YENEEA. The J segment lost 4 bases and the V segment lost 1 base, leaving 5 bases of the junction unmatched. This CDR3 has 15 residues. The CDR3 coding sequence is TGTGCCAGCAGCTTAGCGATGGCGGGAGCAGATACGCAGTATTTT. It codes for CASSLAMAGADTQYF.

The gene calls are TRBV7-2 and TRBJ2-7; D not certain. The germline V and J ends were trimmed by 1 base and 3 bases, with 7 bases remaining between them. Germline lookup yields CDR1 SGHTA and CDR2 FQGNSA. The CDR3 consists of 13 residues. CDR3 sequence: CASSLVSRYEQYF. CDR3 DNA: TGTGCCAGCAGCTTAGTAAGCCGCTACGAGCAGTACTTC.

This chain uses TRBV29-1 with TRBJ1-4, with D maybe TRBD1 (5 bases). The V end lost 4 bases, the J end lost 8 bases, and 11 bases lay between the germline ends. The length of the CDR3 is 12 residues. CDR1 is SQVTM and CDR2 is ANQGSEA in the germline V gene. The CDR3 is CSVGQGSEKLFF. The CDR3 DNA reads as TGCAGCGTTGGCCAGGGCTCCGAAAAACTGTTTTTT. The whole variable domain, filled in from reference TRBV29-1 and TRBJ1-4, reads SAVISQKPSRDICQRGTSLTIQCQVDSQVTMMFWYRQQPGQSLTLIATANQGSEATYESGFVIDKFPISRPNLTFSTLTVSNMSPEDSSIYLCSVGQGSEKLFFGSGTQLSVL.

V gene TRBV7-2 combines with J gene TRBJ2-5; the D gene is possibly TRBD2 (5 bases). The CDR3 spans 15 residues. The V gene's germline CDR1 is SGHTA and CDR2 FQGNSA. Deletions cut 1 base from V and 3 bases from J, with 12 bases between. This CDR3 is CASSLGLAPKETQYF. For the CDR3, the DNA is TGTGCCAGCAGCTTAGGGTTAGCGCCTAAAGAGACCCAGTACTTC.

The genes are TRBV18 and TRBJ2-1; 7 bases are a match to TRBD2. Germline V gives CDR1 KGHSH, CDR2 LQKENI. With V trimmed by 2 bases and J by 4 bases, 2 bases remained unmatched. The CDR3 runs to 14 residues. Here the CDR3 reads CASSPSSGYNEQFF. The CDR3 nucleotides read TGTGCCAGCTCACCATCTAGCGGTTACAATGAGCAGTTCTTC.

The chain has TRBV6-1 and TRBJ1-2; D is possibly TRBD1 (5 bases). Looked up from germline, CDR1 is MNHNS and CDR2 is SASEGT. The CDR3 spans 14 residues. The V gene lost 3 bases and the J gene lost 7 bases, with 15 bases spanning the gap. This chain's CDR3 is CASSEGLTLGGYTF. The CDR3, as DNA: TGTGCCAGCAGTGAGGGACTCACTCTGGGTGGCTACACCTTC.

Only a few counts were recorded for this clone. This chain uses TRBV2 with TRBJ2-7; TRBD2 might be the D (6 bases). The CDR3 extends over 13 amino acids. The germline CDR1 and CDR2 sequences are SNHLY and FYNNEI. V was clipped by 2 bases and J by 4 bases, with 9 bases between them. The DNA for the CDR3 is TGTGCCAGCAGTGAACGGCGGGGTTACGAGCAGTACTTC. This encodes CASSERRGYEQYF.

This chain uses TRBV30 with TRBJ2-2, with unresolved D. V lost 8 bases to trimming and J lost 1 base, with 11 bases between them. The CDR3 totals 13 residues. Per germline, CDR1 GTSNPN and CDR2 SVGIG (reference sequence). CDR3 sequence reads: CAGSKGNTGELFF. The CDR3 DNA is TGTGCCGGCTCCAAGGGGAACACCGGGGAGCTGTTTTTT. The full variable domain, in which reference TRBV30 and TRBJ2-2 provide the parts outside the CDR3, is SQTIHQWPATLVQPVGSPLSLECTVEGTSNPNLYWYRQAAGRGLQLLFYSVGIGQISSEVPQNLSASRPQDRQFILSSKKLLLSDSGFYLCAGSKGNTGELFFGEGSRLTVL.

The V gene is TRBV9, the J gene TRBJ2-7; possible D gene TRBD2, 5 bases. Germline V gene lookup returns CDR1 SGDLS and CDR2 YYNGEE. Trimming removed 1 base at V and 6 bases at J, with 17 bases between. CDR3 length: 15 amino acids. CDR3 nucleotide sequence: TGTGCCAGCAGCGTACTTAGCGTAGCTCCGGGCGAGCAGTACTTC. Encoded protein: CASSVLSVAPGEQYF.

The CDR3 nucleotides read TGTGCCAGCAGAACGACAGGGACGGGTGGGGAGCTGTTTTTT. Translation: CASRTTGTGGELFF. This chain links TRBV28 with TRBJ2-2; 7 bases are shared with TRBD1. Looked up from germline, CDR1 is MDHEN and CDR2 is SYDVKM. V dropped 6 bases and J dropped 8; count of bases not matched to a gene: 9. The CDR3 is 14 residues long. The full variable domain, in which reference TRBV28 and TRBJ2-2 provide the parts outside the CDR3, is DVKVTQSSRYLVKRTGEKVFLECVQDMDHENMFWYRQDPGLGLRLIYFSYDVKMKEKGDIPEGYSVSREKKERFSLILESASTNQTSMYLCASRTTGTGGELFFGEGSRLTVL.

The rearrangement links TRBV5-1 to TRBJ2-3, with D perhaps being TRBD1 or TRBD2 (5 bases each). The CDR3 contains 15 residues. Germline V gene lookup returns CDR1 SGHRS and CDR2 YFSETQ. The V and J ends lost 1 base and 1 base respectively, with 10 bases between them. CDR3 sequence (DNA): TGCGCCAGCAGCTTGTGGGGACCAGGCACAGATACGCAGTATTTT. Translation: CASSLWGPGTDTQYF.

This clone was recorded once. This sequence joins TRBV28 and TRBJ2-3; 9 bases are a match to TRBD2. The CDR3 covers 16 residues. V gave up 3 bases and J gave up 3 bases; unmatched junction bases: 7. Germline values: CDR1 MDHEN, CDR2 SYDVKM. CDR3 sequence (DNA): TGTGCCAGCAGTTTTGGTGCGGGAGGGGGGACAGATACGCAGTATTTT. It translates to CASSFGAGGGTDTQYF.

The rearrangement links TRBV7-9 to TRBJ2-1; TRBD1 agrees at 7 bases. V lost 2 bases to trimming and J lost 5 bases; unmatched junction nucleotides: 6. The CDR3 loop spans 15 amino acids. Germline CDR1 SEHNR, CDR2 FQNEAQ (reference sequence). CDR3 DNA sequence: TGTGCCAGCAGCTTAAGACAGGGTACCCACAATGAGCAGTTCTTC. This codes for CASSLRQGTHNEQFF.

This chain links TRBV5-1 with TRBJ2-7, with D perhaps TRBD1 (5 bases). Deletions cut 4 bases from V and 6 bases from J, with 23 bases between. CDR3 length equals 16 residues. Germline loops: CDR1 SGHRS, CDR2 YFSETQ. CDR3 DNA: TGCGCCAGCAGCGGTACCGCACCGGGTCTTAGGGGCGAGCAGTACTTC. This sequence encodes CASSGTAPGLRGEQYF.

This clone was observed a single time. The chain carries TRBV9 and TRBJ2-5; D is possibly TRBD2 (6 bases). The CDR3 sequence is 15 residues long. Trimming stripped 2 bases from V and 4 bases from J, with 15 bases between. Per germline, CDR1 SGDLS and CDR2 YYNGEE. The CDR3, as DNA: TGTGCCAGCAGCGTCGGAGGGGCGCAAGGAGAGACCCAGTACTTC. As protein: CASSVGGAQGETQYF.

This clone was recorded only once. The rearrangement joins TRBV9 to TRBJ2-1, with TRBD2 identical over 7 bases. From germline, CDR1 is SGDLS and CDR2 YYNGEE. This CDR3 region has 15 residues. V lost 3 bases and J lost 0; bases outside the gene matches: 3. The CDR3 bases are TGTGCCAGCAGCGCCCGGGACTACTCCTACAATGAGCAGTTCTTC. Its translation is CASSARDYSYNEQFF.

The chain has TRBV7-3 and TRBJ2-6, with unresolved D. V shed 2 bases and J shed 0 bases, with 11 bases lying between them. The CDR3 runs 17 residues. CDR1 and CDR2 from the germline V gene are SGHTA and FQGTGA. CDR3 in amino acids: CASSLPGRGSGANVLTF. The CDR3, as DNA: TGTGCCAGCAGCTTACCCGGCAGAGGCTCTGGGGCCAACGTCCTGACTTTC.

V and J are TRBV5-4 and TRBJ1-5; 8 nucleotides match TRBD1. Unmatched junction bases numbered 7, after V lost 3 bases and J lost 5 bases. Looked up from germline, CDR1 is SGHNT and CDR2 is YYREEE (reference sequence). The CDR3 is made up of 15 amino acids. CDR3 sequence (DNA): TGTGCCAGCAGCTCTGGACAGGGAAGGGATCAGCCCCAGCATTTT. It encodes CASSSGQGRDQPQHF. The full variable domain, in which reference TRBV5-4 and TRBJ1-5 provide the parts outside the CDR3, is ETGVTQSPTHLIKTRGQQVTLRCSSQSGHNTVSWYQQALGQGPQFIFQYYREEENGRGNFPPRFSGLQFPNYSSELNVNALELDDSALYLCASSSGQGRDQPQHFGDGTRLSIL.